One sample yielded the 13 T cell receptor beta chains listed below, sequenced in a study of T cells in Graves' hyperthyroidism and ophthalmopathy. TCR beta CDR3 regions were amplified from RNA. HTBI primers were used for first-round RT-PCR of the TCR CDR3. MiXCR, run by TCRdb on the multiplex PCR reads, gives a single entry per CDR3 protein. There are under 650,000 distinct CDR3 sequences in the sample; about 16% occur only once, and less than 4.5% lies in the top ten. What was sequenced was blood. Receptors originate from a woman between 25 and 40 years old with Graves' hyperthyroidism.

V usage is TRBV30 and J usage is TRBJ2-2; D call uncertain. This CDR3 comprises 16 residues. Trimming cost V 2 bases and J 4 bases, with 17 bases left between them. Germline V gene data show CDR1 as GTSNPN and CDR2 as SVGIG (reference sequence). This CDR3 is CAWSKGPARSTGELFF. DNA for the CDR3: TGTGCCTGGAGTAAGGGTCCCGCCAGGAGCACCGGGGAGCTGTTTTTT.

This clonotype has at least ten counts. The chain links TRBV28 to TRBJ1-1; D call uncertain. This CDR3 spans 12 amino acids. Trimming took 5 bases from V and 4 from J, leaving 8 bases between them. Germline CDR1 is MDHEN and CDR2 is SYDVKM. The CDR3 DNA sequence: TGTGCCAGCAGTCGGGTGGTCACTGAAGCTTTCTTT. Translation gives CASSRVVTEAFF.

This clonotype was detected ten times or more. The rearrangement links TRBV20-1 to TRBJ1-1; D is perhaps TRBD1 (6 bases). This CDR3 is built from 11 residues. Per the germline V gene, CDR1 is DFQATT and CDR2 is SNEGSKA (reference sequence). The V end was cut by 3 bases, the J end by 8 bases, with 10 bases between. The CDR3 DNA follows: TGCAGTGCTAGTAGGGGACAAGAAGCTTTCTTT. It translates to CSASRGQEAFF.

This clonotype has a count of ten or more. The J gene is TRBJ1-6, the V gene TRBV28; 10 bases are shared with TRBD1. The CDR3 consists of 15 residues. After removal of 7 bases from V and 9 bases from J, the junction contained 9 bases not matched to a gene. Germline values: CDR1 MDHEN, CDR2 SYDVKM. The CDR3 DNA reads TGTGCCAGCAACGAGGACAGGGGGAAGTCTTCACCCCTCCACTTT. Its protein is CASNEDRGKSSPLHF.

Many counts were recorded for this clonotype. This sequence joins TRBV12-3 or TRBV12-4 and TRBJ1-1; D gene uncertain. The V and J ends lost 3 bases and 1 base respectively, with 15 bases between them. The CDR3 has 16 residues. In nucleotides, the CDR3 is TGTGCCAGCAGTTTCGGGGTACGACGGGAGAACACTGAAGCTTTCTTT. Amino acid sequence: CASSFGVRRENTEAFF.

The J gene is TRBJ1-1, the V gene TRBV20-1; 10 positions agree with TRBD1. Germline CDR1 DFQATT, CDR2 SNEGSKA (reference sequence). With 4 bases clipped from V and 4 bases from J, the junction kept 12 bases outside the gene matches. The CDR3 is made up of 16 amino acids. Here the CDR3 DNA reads TGCAGTGCTATCTGGGACAGGGGCTTTTTAAGCACTGAAGCTTTCTTT. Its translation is CSAIWDRGFLSTEAFF.

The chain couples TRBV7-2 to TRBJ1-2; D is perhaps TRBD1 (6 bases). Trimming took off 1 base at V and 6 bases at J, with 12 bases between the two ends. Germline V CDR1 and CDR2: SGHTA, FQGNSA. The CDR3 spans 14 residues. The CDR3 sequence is CASSLEPGADGYTF. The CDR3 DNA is TGTGCCAGCAGCTTAGAGCCGGGGGCAGATGGCTACACCTTC.

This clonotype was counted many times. CDR3 in DNA: TGTGCCAGCAGCTTAGGAGGGCGGCAGGGGGTGAACATTCAGTACTTC. It is translated as CASSLGGRQGVNIQYF. This chain uses TRBV7-6 with TRBJ2-4; TRBD1 matches at 7 bases. Germline loops: CDR1 SGHVS, CDR2 FNYEAQ. Trimming at V came to 1 base and at J to 7 bases, leaving 10 bases not matched to a gene. The CDR3 contains 16 residues. Looking up the rest from reference TRBV7-6 and TRBJ2-4 gives the full variable domain: GAGVSQSPRYKVTKRGQDVALRCDPISGHVSLYWYRQALGQGPEFLTYFNYEAQQDKSGLPNDRFSAERPEGSISTLTIQRTEQRDSAMYRCASSLGGRQGVNIQYFGAGTRLSVL.

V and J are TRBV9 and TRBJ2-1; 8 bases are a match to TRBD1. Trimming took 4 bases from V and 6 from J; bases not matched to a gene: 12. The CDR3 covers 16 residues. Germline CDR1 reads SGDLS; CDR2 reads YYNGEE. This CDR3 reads CASSLYPGQALNEQFF. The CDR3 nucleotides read TGTGCCAGCAGCTTATACCCGGGACAGGCTCTCAATGAGCAGTTCTTC.

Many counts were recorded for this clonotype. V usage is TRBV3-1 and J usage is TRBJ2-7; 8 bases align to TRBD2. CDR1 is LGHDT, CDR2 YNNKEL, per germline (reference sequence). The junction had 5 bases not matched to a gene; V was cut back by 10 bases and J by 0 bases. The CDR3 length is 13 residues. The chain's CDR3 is CATQGTSSYEQYF. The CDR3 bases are TGTGCCACCCAAGGGACTAGCTCCTACGAGCAGTACTTC.

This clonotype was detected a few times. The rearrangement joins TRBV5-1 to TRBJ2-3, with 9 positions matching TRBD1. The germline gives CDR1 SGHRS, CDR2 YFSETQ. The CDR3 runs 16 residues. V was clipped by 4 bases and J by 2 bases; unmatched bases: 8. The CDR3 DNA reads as TGCGCCAGCAGCAGTGGAGGGACAGGGCACACAGATACGCAGTATTTT. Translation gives CASSSGGTGHTDTQYF.

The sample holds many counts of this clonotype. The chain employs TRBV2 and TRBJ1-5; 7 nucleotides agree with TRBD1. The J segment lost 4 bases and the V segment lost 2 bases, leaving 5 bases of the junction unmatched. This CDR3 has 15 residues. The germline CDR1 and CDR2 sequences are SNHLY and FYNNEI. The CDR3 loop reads CASSEYGRGNQPQHF. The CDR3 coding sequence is TGTGCCAGCAGTGAATATGGCAGGGGGAATCAGCCCCAGCATTTT.

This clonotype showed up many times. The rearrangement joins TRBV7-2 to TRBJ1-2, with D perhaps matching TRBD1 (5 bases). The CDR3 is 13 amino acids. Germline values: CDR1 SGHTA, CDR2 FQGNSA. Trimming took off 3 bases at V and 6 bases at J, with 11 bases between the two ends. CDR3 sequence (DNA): TGTGCCAGCAGCTTTGTTGGGGGAGATGGCTACACCTTC. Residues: CASSFVGGDGYTF.